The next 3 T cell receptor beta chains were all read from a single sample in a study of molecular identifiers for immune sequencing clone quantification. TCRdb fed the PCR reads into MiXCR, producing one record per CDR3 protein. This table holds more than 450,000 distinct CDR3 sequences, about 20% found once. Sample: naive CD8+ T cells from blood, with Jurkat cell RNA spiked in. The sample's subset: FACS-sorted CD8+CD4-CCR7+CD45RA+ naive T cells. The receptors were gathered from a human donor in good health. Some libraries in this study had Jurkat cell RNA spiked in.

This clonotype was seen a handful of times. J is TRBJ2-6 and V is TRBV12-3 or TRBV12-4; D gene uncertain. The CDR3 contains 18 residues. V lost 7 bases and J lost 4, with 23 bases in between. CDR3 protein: CASTYGGQPQVGANVLTF. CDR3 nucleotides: TGTGCCAGCACTTACGGCGGCCAGCCCCAAGTCGGGGCCAACGTCCTGACTTTC.

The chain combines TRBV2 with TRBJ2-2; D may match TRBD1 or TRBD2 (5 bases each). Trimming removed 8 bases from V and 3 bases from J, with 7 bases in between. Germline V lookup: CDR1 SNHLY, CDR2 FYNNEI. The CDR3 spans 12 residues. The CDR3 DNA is TGTGCCAGCGGGGGAGACACCGGGGAGCTGTTTTTT. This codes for CASGGDTGELFF.

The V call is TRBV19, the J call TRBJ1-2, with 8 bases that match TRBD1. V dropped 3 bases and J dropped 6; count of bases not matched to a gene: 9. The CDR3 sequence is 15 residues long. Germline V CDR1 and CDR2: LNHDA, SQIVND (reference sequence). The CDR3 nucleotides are TGTGCCAGTAGTATCGGACAGGGAGGAAGTCATGGCTACACCTTC. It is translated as CASSIGQGGSHGYTF.